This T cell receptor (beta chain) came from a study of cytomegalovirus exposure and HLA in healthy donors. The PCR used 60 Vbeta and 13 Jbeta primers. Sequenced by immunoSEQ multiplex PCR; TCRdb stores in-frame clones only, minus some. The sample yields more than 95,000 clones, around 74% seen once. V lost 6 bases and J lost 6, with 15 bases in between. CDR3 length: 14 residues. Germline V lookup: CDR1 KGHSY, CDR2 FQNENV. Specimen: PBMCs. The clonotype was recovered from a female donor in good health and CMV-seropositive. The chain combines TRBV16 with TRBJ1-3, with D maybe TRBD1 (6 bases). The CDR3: CASSLTGPSNTIYF. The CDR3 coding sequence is TGTGCCAGCAGTCTCACAGGGCCGTCAAACACCATATATTTT.